The 18 T cell receptor beta chains presented below share a single source sample, sequenced in a study of blood T cell repertoires in COVID-19. This table comes from immunoSEQ multiplex PCR, and its TCRdb copy is limited to in-frame clones, with some not included. The sample has 280,000 or so clones, approximately 90% seen once. The material sequenced was PBMCs or T cells enriched from blood (not recorded which). These receptors all stem from a woman between 35 and 50 years old who had recovered from COVID-19.

This chain joins TRBV5-6 and TRBJ2-7; tentative D call: TRBD2 (5 bases). Germline lookup yields CDR1 SGHDT and CDR2 YYEEEE. The ends were cut back, 0 bases at V and 5 bases at J, with 15 bases in the middle. The CDR3 runs to 15 residues. This CDR3 is CASSLAGLDGDEQYF. For the CDR3, the DNA is TGTGCCAGCAGCTTGGCAGGACTGGACGGGGACGAGCAGTACTTC. Together with reference TRBV5-6 and TRBJ2-7, the CDR3 gives the full variable domain: DAGVTQSPTHLIKTRGQQVTLRCSPKSGHDTVSWYQQALGQGPQFIFQYYEEEERQRGNFPDRFSGHQFPNYSSELNVNALLLGDSALYLCASSLAGLDGDEQYFGPGTRLTVT.

The rearrangement uses TRBV27 and TRBJ2-7, with 7 bases matching TRBD2. Per germline, CDR1 MNHEY and CDR2 SMNVEV (reference sequence). This CDR3 has 15 residues. The V and J ends lost 2 bases and 2 bases, in that order; junction bases with no gene match: 6. The CDR3: CASSLGAGSTYEQYF. The CDR3 nucleotides read TGTGCCAGCAGTTTAGGAGCGGGATCCACCTACGAGCAGTACTTC.

The V call is TRBV18, the J call TRBJ1-1; no firm D call. There are 13 residues in the CDR3. V was cut by 6 bases and J by 2 bases, with 10 bases left in between. The germline V gene encodes CDR1 KGHSH and CDR2 LQKENI. The CDR3 nucleotides are TGTGCCAGCTCTCCCGGCGGAAACACTGAAGCTTTCTTT. Its protein product is CASSPGGNTEAFF.

The chain couples TRBV6-5 to TRBJ1-6, with TRBD1 matching over 9 bases. Germline V gene lookup returns CDR1 MNHEY and CDR2 SVGAGI. The CDR3 has 15 residues. J lost 5 bases, V lost 6 bases, and 5 bases had no gene match. In nucleotides, the CDR3 is TGTGCCAGCAGCTTCGGACAGGGGCATAATTCACCCCTCCACTTT. Its translation is CASSFGQGHNSPLHF.

The V call is TRBV10-1, the J call TRBJ1-5, with TRBD1 matching 7 bases. V dropped 6 bases and J dropped 3; count of bases not matched to a gene: 8. The germline CDR1 and CDR2 sequences are WNHNN and SYGVQD (reference sequence). This CDR3 contains 15 residues. CDR3 amino acids: CASSRTGGVNQPQHF. CDR3 nucleotide sequence: TGCGCCAGCAGCCGGACAGGCGGAGTCAATCAGCCCCAGCATTTT.

The chain links TRBV30 to TRBJ1-1; no firm D call. V was shortened by 0 bases and J by 1 base, with 6 bases between the two germline ends. This CDR3 contains 13 residues. Germline-derived CDR1 and CDR2 are GTSNPN and SVGIG (reference sequence). CDR3 sequence reads: CAWSVQQNTEAFF. The CDR3 DNA sequence: TGTGCCTGGAGTGTTCAACAGAACACTGAAGCTTTCTTT.

The V and J genes are TRBV7-8 and TRBJ1-6; D is ambiguous. Germline CDR1 reads SGHVS; CDR2 reads FQNEAQ. CDR3 length equals 17 residues. The V end lost 4 bases, the J end lost 14 bases, and 27 bases lay between the germline ends. The CDR3 DNA reads as TGTGCCAGCAGCTCGCCCCTTATGGACGCGGGCGGGAGGGCCCTCCACTTT. This gives the protein CASSSPLMDAGGRALHF.

This chain links TRBV13 with TRBJ1-5; the D gene is possibly TRBD1 (6 bases). Germline V lookup: CDR1 PRHDT, CDR2 FYEKMQ (reference sequence). V was clipped by 5 bases and J by 6 bases, with 14 bases between them. The CDR3 has 14 amino acids. CDR3 region: CASSRGRGVQPQHF. The CDR3 coding sequence is TGTGCCAGCAGCCGGGGCAGGGGCGTTCAGCCCCAGCATTTT.

A few counts support this clone. The V and J genes are TRBV5-1 and TRBJ2-2, with TRBD2 matching over 9 bases. This CDR3 region has 16 residues. V shed 4 bases and J 0 bases; nucleotides not matched to a gene: 4. Germline lookup yields CDR1 SGHRS and CDR2 YFSETQ. The CDR3 coding sequence is TGCGCCAGCAGCCCGACTAGCGGCGCGAACACCGGGGAGCTGTTTTTT. It yields the protein CASSPTSGANTGELFF.

The genes are TRBV10-2 and TRBJ2-3; tentatively, D is TRBD1 (6 bases). The CDR3 totals 15 residues. Germline-derived CDR1 and CDR2 are WSHSY and SAAADI. V gave up 0 bases and J gave up 5 bases, with 12 bases separating them. CDR3 nucleotide sequence: TGCGCCAGCAGTGAGTCCACTAGGGGGAGAGATACGCAGTATTTT. This sequence encodes CASSESTRGRDTQYF.

V usage is TRBV30 and J usage is TRBJ2-7; 9 bases are shared with TRBD1. The germline V gene encodes CDR1 GTSNPN and CDR2 SVGIG (reference sequence). This CDR3 region has 13 residues. V shed 3 bases, J shed 6 bases, and the junction held 6 bases outside the gene matches. CDR3 DNA: TGTGCCTGGAGCTCAACAGGGGGCGGCGAGCAGTACTTC. It encodes CAWSSTGGGEQYF.

This clone occurred once. V and J are TRBV10-2 and TRBJ2-3; the D gene is possibly TRBD2 (6 bases). The length of the CDR3 is 14 residues. With 5 bases removed from V and 3 bases from J, the gap between germline ends came to 12 bases. Per germline, CDR1 WSHSY and CDR2 SAAADI. This CDR3 is CASSRGGRTDTQYF. CDR3 DNA: TGCGCCAGCAGTAGGGGAGGAAGAACAGATACGCAGTATTTT.

The sample holds one count of this clone. The V and J genes are TRBV19 and TRBJ1-5; TRBD1 might be the D (6 bases). V lost 4 bases to trimming and J lost 6 bases, with 19 bases between them. Germline-derived CDR1 and CDR2 are LNHDA and SQIVND (reference sequence). This CDR3 has 16 residues. The CDR3: CASSRTTGGIAQPQHF. The CDR3 DNA reads TGTGCCAGTAGTAGGACGACAGGTGGAATAGCTCAGCCCCAGCATTTT. Full variable domain (outside the CDR3, taken from reference TRBV19 and TRBJ1-5): DGGITQSPKYLFRKEGQNVTLSCEQNLNHDAMYWYRQDPGQGLRLIYYSQIVNDFQKGDIAEGYSVSREKKESFPLTVTSAQKNPTAFYLCASSRTTGGIAQPQHFGDGTRLSIL.

The rearrangement joins TRBV6-5 to TRBJ1-2; 7 bases match TRBD1. Germline V CDR1 and CDR2: MNHEY, SVGAGI. The CDR3 covers 15 residues. V lost 5 bases, J lost 2 bases, and 8 bases stayed unmatched. CDR3 in DNA: TGTGCCAGCAGTAGCCCGGGACAGCCCAACTATGGCTACACCTTC. Translation gives CASSSPGQPNYGYTF.

This chain connects TRBV11-2 to TRBJ1-3; D remains unclear. This CDR3 comprises 11 residues. From germline, CDR1 is SGHAT and CDR2 FQNNGV. The ends were cut back, 5 bases at V and 10 bases at J, with 9 bases in the middle. CDR3 amino acids: CASSPTGTIYF. The CDR3 DNA sequence: TGTGCCAGCAGCCCCACGGGGACCATATATTTT.

J is TRBJ2-5 and V is TRBV18; possible D gene TRBD2, 6 bases. The V end was cut by 3 bases, the J end by 5 bases, with 10 bases between. Germline CDR1 reads KGHSH; CDR2 reads LQKENI. CDR3 length: 13 amino acids. The CDR3 bases are TGTGCCAGCTCACCCGGGAGAGACGAGACCCAGTACTTC. This codes for CASSPGRDETQYF.

This rearrangement joins TRBV2 to TRBJ2-2; 10 bases match TRBD1. V lost 6 bases and J lost 6; bases outside the gene matches: 7. The CDR3 has 15 amino acids. Germline V CDR1 and CDR2: SNHLY, FYNNEI. The CDR3 DNA sequence: TGTGCCAGCAGGCCGGGACAGGGGTGGGCCGGGGAGCTGTTTTTT. Translated: CASRPGQGWAGELFF.

V is TRBV14 and J is TRBJ1-1; 8 nucleotides line up with TRBD1. CDR1 and CDR2 from the germline V gene are SGHDN and FVKESK. After removal of 0 bases from V and 0 bases from J, the junction contained 0 bases not matched to a gene. The CDR3 runs 15 residues. The CDR3 DNA is TGTGCCAGCAGCCAAGAGACAGGGGTGAACACTGAAGCTTTCTTT. The encoded protein is CASSQETGVNTEAFF.